The entry below describes one TCR beta chain. This clone appeared a few times. The specificity of this receptor is unknown. Per-base quality was not reported, and no clone a single base away is much larger than it. Reading from cysteine to phenylalanine, the CDR3 counts 18 amino acids. The sequence is cut down to CDR3 DNA, 54 bases in frame from base 1. This sample was taken from a study of cytomegalovirus exposure and HLA in healthy donors (dated by TCRdb to about 2017). For the study in its entirety: In an earlier analysis of some 550 of the donors, approximately 300 Gb of sequence data and just under 120 million unique TCR beta sequences from approximately 180 million T cells were reported. Roughly 300 gigabases of sequencing data and tens of millions of unique TCR sequences made up an early release that covered fewer than 650 HLA-typed donors. Alongside the repertoire data, information on donor age, sex, ethnicity and CMV serostatus was compiled. All discovery cohort repertoires had been generated using a single sequencing platform. HLA typing included class I and class II loci at four-digit resolution. The number of typed donors differed by locus: about 620-640 for A, B, C, DRB1 and DQB1; 500 to 550 for DQA1; 606 for DPA1; and about 450 for DPB1. Genome-wide SNP genotypes for about 65% of the roughly 670 donors were used in a later genetic analysis, which treated that subset as a discovery cohort. Of the roughly 400 genotyped donors, around 81% fell in the genetic ancestry cluster associated with self-reported Caucasian donors. The study aimed to test whether cataloging public T cell receptors could reveal signatures of past pathogen exposure. Rather than using new phenotypic data, the later analysis identified candidate immune exposures from TCR beta sequences and from how often those sequences occurred across donors. An earlier analysis of 587 of the donors applied high-throughput TCR beta sequencing to assess whether each TCR beta V gene segment acted as functional or pseudogenic. Four or five DR-DQ haplotypes were handled as single units for association and clustering because linkage in the cohort was strong. To study patterns of TCR occurrence, a later analysis re-analyzed previously published TCR beta repertoires from 600 to 750 donors and added high-resolution HLA genotyping. The T cell repertoires of several hundred subjects were profiled by immunosequencing and related to cytomegalovirus serostatus. Along with the roughly 700-subject first cohort, a separate validation cohort of over a hundred different subjects was used. Among around 400 genotyped donors of the cohort, an average of about 240,000 unique TCR beta nucleotide sequences were sequenced per donor, roughly 20% of them non-productive. High-throughput TCR immunosequencing, statistical association of individual TCRs with disease status, and machine learning were combined to predict cytomegalovirus infection status. Overall study outcomes, separate from this receptor: Sequencing depth was assumed to be roughly uniform across donors in the presence/absence analyses, though that assumption may not hold. An earlier analysis of approximately 590 of the donors showed that most TCR beta V segments appeared in productive rearrangements either about 90% or about 30% of the time, which broadly matched IMGT annotations. A later analysis found that HLA-associated TCR beta chains were more clonally expanded and had lower generation probabilities than equally common non-associated chains. Because some donors lacked HLA typing at each locus, the association tests relied only on the typed subset. The earlier analysis of about 600 of the donors excluded about 16 rarely observed V segments, including chromosome 9 orphons, because counts were too low. A later analysis reported that several top co-occurrence clusters appeared linked to parvovirus B19, influenza, CMV and Epstein-Barr virus. Cytomegalovirus status was reported to be diagnosed by the classifier with high specificity and sensitivity in both the original and validation cohorts. Correlated functional status among segregating V segments might reflect linkage disequilibrium, but an unknown experimental factor could not be ruled out. Most TCR sequences were seen in very few donors, while some public TCRs were found in many individuals. The authors suggested that the approach could potentially be extended to other disease states and immunological phenotypes. A cluster of highly shared sequence variants was judged likely to represent a technical artifact of the sequencing pipeline. In a later analysis, the rate of TCR association differed among HLA loci, with DRB1 alleles having the most associated TCRs and HLA-C alleles having the fewest. In a later genetic analysis, fewer N-insertions in productive TCRs were reported among donors in an Asian-associated ancestry cluster than the roughly 700-donor mean. The only immune exposure information available for the cohort was CMV serostatus. Strong co-occurrence of HLA alleles, especially DR and DQ, made assigning TCR associations to individual alleles difficult. A few of the identified cytomegalovirus-associated TCR beta chains were confirmed in vitro to be specific for cytomegalovirus antigens. A further reported finding was that TCR beta sequences accurately predicted the HLA-A and HLA-B alleles for most subjects in the first cohort. A later genetic analysis associated a missense DCLRE1C variant with V-gene and J-gene trimming of TCR beta chains, and an independent cohort replicated the association. Most CMV-associated TCR beta chains appeared to be HLA-restricted in a later analysis, and the HLA associations seemed to be driven largely by CMV exposure. Because the 87-base-pair reads could not distinguish some IMGT-functional V segments, including TRBV6-2 and TRBV6-3, those segments were excluded. In the study, some 160 TCR beta chains were listed as associated with cytomegalovirus. A later analysis associated about 17,000 TCR beta sequences with specific HLA alleles at a false discovery rate of 0.05. Only TCR beta chains were sequenced in this cohort, and the absence of alpha or paired-chain data limited detectable features.

The library came from the immunoSEQ multiplex PCR assay. The multiplex PCR relied on a mix of 60 forward primers for TCR Vbeta segments and 13 reverse primers for TCR Jbeta segments. The CDR3 region of rearranged TCR beta genes was amplified from genomic DNA with a multiplex PCR assay. The amplified TCR beta libraries were sequenced on the Illumina HiSeq System as 87-base-pair reads. The authors' analysis ran thus. Across the roughly 640 repertoires, a later analysis counted 78 million or so unique TCR beta chains, some 11 million of which were shared by at least two donors. Raw reads were error-corrected and collapsed into unique sequences by a nearest-neighbor algorithm in which closely related sequences were merged to remove PCR and sequencing errors. Alignment of CDR3 sequences to IMGT reference sequences was used to assign V, D and J gene segments. For a sequence to be retained, at least a six-nucleotide match to both a V gene segment and a J gene segment was required. A rearrangement counted as productive if the CDR3 had no stop codons and remained in frame with V and J, and every other rearrangement counted as non-productive. Following IMGT convention, CDR3 was defined as the stretch from the second conserved V-encoded cysteine up to the conserved J-encoded phenylalanine. The earlier analysis of some 580 of the donors excluded any sequence lacking an unambiguous match to a single V gene segment. An earlier analysis of a few hundred of the donors classified V segments as functional when productive rearrangements were above 56.7% and as segregating when the standard deviation between donors was above 5%. A statistical classification framework was developed to diagnose cytomegalovirus status using the catalog of TCR beta chain sequences. V and J gene assignment, in a later analysis, came from comparing TCR nucleotide sequences with IMGT/GENE-DB human TR gene sequences. The TCRdist pipeline was used in a later analysis to assign CDR3 sequences and most-parsimonious VDJ recombination scenarios. A later analysis defined each TCR beta chain by its CDR3 amino acid sequence plus V-gene family, and excluded reads lacking a unique V-gene family. As a way to deal with suspected cross-contamination and a sequencing artifact, a later analysis dropped over 550 nucleotide sequences that were highly shared and had low generation probability. In a later analysis, a clonal expansion index was calculated for each public chain from normalized within-repertoire ranks of inferred template counts. Generation probabilities in a later analysis came from a VDJ recombination model fitted to out-of-frame rearrangements, and those results were checked against IGoR. In a later analysis, hypergeometric tests were used to score TCR-TCR, TCR-HLA and TCR-CMV co-occurrence, with a repertoire-size bias correction applied to TCR pairs. False discovery rates were estimated in a later analysis by permuting HLA or CMV assignments 20 times. In a later analysis, co-occurring TCRs were grouped using DBSCAN, with TCRdist sequence similarity added in when clustering inside HLA-allele-positive subsets. Repertoires with fewer than 30,000 or more than 120,000 public chains, plus five repertoires with anomalous nucleotide sharing, were excluded from co-occurrence clustering. TCRdb mirrors the immuneACCESS table, restricted to in-frame sequences. Some clones are absent from its copies; in checked studies, under half trace to an unresolved V gene, and the reason for the others is unknown. V and J calls and clone size are given by that table; D and trimming were obtained from the DNA. This sample is represented by more than 60,000 clones; roughly 84% of them were singletons. Just under 3% of the sample is in the top ten clones.

In total, around 600 healthy bone marrow donors made up the cohort. At the time of sampling, every cohort member was nominally healthy, though immune exposures that went unrecorded were likely present. The donor was CMV seronegative and belonged to the group of 352 seronegative cohort members. Each donor provided a peripheral blood sample, and peripheral blood mononuclear cells were used for TCR beta sequencing. Genomic DNA extraction from the blood cell samples was performed with the Qiagen DNeasy Blood Extraction Kit. The source is a young woman in good health and CMV-seronegative. The chain links TRBV21-1 with TRBJ2-3; TRBD2, the table's D call, was not compared with the DNA. TRBV21-1 is noted as a pseudogene. Sequenced material: PBMCs. In nucleotides, the sequence is TGTGCCAGCAGCAGCCTCCCCACCCGGGCGGGGGCCACAGATACGCAGTATTTT. The translation is CASSSLPTRAGATDTQYF.